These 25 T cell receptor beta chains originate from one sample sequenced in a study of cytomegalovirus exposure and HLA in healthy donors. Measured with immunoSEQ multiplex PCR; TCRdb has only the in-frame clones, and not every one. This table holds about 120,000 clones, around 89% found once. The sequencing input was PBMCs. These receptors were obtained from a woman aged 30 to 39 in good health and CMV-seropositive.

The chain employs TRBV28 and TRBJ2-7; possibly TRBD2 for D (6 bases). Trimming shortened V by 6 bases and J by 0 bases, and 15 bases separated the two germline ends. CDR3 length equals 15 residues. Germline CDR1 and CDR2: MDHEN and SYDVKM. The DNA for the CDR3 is TGTGCCAGCAGAGACCGGGACTTTAGCTCCTACGAGCAGTACTTC. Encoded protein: CASRDRDFSSYEQYF.

This chain's CDR3 is CAWSVGGSWETQYF. Here the CDR3 DNA reads TGTGCCTGGAGTGTAGGCGGGTCCTGGGAGACCCAGTACTTC. The V and J genes are TRBV30 and TRBJ2-5; TRBD2 might be the D (5 bases). Between the trimmed V and J ends, which lost 0 bases and 5 bases, there was a span of 13 bases. Germline V lookup: CDR1 GTSNPN, CDR2 SVGIG (reference sequence). This CDR3 has 14 amino acids.

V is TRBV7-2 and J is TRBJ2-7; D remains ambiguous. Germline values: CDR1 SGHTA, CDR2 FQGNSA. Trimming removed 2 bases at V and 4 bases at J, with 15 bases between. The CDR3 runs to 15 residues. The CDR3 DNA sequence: TGTGCCAGCAGCTTAAAGTTGGGCCAGCCGTACGAGCAGTACTTC. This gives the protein CASSLKLGQPYEQYF.

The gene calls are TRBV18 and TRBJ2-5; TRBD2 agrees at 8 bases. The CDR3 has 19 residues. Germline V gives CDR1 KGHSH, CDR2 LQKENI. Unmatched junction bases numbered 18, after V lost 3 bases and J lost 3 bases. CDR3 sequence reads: CASSPFGLAGNPYKETQYF. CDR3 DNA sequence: TGTGCCAGCTCACCTTTTGGTCTAGCGGGTAACCCCTACAAAGAGACCCAGTACTTC.

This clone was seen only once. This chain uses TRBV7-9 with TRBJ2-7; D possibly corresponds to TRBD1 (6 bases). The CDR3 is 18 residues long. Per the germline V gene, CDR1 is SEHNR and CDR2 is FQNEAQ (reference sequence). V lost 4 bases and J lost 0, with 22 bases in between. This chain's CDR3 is CASSSSELDRRYSYEQYF. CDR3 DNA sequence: TGTGCCAGCAGCTCCAGCGAGTTAGACAGGCGGTACTCCTACGAGCAGTACTTC. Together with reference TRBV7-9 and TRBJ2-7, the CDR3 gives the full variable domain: DTGVSQNPRHKITKRGQNVTFRCDPISEHNRLYWYRQTLGQGPEFLTYFQNEAQLEKSRLLSDRFSAERPKGSFSTLEIQRTEQGDSAMYLCASSSSELDRRYSYEQYFGPGTRLTVT.

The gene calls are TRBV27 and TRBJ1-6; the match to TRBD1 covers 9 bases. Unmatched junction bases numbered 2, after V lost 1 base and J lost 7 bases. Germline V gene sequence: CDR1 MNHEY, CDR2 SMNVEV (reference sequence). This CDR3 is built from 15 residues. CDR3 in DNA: TGTGCCAGCAGTTTATGGGACAGGGAGAATTCACCCCTCCACTTT. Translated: CASSLWDRENSPLHF.

Here the CDR3 reads CASRRTALNEQFF. CDR3 nucleotides: TGTGCCAGCAGGAGAACCGCTCTCAATGAGCAGTTCTTC. This chain links TRBV2 with TRBJ2-1; D uncertain. With 6 bases removed from V and 6 bases from J, the gap between germline ends came to 12 bases. The CDR3 has 13 amino acids. Germline assignment: CDR1 SNHLY and CDR2 FYNNEI.

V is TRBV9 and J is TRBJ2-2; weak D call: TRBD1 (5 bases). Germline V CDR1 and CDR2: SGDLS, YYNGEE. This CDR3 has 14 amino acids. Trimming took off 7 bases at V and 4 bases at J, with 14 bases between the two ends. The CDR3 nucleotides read TGTGCCAGCTCTGTGGGGCGCGTCACCGGGGAGCTGTTTTTT. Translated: CASSVGRVTGELFF.

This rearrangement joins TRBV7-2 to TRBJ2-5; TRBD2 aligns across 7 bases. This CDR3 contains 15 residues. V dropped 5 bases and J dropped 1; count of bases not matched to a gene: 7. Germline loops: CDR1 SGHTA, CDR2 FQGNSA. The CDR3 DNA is TGTGCCAGCAGCCGCGGGTGGGGGGGCCAAGAGACCCAGTACTTC. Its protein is CASSRGWGGQETQYF.

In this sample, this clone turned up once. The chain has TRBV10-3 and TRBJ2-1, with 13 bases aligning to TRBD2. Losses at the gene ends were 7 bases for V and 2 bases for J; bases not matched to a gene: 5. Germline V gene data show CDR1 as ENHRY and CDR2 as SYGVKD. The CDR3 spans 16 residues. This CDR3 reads CAINPGLAGPYNEQFF. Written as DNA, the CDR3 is TGTGCCATCAACCCGGGACTAGCGGGACCCTACAATGAGCAGTTCTTC.

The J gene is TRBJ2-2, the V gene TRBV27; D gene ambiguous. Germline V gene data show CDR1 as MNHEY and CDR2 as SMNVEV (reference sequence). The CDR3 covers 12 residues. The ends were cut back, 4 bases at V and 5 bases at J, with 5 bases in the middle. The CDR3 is CASSSLTGELFF. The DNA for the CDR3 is TGTGCCAGCAGTTCATTGACCGGGGAGCTGTTTTTT.

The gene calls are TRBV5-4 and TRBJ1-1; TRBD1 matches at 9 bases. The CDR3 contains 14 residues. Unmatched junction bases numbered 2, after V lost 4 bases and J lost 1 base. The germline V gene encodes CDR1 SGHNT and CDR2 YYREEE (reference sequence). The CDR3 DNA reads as TGTGCCAGCAGCGAGACAGGGGGGAACACTGAAGCTTTCTTT. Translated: CASSETGGNTEAFF.

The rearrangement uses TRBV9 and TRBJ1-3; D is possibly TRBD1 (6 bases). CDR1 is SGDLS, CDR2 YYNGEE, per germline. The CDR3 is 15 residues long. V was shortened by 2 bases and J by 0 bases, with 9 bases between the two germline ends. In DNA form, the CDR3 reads TGTGCCAGCAGCGTTGGACAGAGCTCTGGAAACACCATATATTTT. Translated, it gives CASSVGQSSGNTIYF.

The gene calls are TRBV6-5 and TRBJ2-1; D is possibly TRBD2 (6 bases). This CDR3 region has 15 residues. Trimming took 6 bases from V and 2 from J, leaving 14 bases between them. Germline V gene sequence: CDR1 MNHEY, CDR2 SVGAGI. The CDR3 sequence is CASSFQGGPYNEQFF. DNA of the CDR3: TGTGCCAGCAGCTTCCAGGGAGGCCCCTACAATGAGCAGTTCTTC.

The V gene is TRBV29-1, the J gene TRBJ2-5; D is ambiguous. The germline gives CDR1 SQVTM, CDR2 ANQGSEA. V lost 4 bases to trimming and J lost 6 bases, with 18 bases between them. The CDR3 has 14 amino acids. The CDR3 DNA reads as TGCAGCGTTGCGGAAGACTCATACTCGCAGACCCAGTACTTC. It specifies CSVAEDSYSQTQYF.

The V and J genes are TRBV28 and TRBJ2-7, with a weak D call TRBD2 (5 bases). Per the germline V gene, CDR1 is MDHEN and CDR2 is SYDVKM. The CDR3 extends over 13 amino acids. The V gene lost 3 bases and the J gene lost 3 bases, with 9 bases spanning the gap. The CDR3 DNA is TGTGCCAGCAGTTTCGCCGGGATCTACGAGCAGTACTTC. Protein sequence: CASSFAGIYEQYF. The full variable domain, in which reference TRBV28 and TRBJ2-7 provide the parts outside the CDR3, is DVKVTQSSRYLVKRTGEKVFLECVQDMDHENMFWYRQDPGLGLRLIYFSYDVKMKEKGDIPEGYSVSREKKERFSLILESASTNQTSMYLCASSFAGIYEQYFGPGTRLTVT.

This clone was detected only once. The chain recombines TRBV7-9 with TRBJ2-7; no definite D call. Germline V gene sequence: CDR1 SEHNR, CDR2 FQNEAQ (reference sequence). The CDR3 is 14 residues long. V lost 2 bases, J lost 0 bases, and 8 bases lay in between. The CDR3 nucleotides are TGTGCCAGCAGCTTATTGGCAGACTCCTACGAGCAGTACTTC. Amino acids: CASSLLADSYEQYF.

CDR3 in amino acids: CASSDGGSYEQYF. The DNA for the CDR3 is TGTGCCAGCAGCGATGGGGGGTCCTACGAGCAGTACTTC. The genes are TRBV9 and TRBJ2-7, with D possibly matching TRBD2 (6 bases). V was trimmed by 3 bases and J by 1 base, leaving 8 bases between them. The CDR3 has 13 residues. Germline V CDR1 and CDR2: SGDLS, YYNGEE.

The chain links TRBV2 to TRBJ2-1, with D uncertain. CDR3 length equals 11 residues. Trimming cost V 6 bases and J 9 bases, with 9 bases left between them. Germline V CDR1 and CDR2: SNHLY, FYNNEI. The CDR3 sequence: CASRRFSEQFF. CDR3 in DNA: TGTGCCAGCAGAAGATTTAGTGAGCAGTTCTTC.

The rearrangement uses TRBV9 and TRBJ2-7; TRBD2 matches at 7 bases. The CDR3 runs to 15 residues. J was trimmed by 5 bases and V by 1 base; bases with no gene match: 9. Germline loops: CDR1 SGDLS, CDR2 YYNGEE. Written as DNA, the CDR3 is TGTGCCAGCAGCGTAAAGGGTAGCGGGTCCGACGAGCAGTACTTC. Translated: CASSVKGSGSDEQYF.

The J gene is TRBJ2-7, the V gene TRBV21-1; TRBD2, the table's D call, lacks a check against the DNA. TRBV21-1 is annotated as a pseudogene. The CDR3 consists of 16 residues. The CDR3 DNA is TGTGCCAGCAGCAACCGAGTTGGTAGCAGCCCCTACGAGCAGTACTTC. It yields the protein CASSNRVGSSPYEQYF.

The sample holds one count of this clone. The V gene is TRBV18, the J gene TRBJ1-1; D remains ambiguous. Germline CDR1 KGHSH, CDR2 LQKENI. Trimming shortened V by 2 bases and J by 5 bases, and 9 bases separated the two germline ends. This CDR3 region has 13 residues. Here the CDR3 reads CASSPSLGTEAFF. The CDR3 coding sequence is TGTGCCAGCTCACCATCCCTAGGAACTGAAGCTTTCTTT. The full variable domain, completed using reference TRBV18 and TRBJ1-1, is NAGVMQNPRHLVRRRGQEARLRCSPMKGHSHVYWYRQLPEEGLKFMVYLQKENIIDESGMPKERFSAEFPKEGPSILRIQQVVRGDSAAYFCASSPSLGTEAFFGQGTRLTVV.

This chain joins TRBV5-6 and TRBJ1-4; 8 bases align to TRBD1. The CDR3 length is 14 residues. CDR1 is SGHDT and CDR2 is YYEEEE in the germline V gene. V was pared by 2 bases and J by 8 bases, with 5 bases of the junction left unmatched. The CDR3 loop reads CASSLADRAEKLFF. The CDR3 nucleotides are TGTGCCAGCAGCTTAGCGGACAGGGCCGAAAAACTGTTTTTT.

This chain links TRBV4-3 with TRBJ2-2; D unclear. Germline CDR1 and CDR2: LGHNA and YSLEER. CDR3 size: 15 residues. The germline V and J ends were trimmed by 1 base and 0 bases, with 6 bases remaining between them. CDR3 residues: CASSQGHANTGELFF. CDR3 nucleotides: TGCGCCAGCAGCCAAGGTCATGCGAACACCGGGGAGCTGTTTTTT.

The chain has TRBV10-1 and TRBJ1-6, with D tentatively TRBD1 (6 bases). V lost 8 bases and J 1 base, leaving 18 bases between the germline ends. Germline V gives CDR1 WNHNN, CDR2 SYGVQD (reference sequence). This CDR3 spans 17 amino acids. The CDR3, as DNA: TGCGCCAGCGGGGGCCCTTCGAGGATATCCTATAATTCACCCCTCCACTTT. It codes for CASGGPSRISYNSPLHF.